These T cell receptor beta chains were read from a single sample in a study of T cell changes during pregnancy in multiple sclerosis. Data came from immunoSEQ multiplex PCR; TCRdb stores just in-frame clones and leaves some out. The profile shows over 40,000 clones, roughly 91% of them singletons. This specimen was CD4+ T cells from peripheral blood mononuclear cells, taken in the second trimester of pregnancy. Source of these receptors: a female donor with multiple sclerosis, enrolled in a pregnancy study. Each CDR3 is given with its conserved first and last residue. Fields, in order: J gene, clone size, D gene, V gene, CDR3 protein, CDR3 DNA. D genes are given only for firm matches. Not every row has a clone size; where given, it reads once, few, many or a size class.

TRBJ2-7 - TRBD1 TRBV27 CASGILGQKGRYEQYF TGTGCCAGCGGAATACTGGGACAGAAAGGGCGATACGAGCAGTACTTC
TRBJ2-3 - TRBD1 TRBV30 CAWSSGQGLTDTQYF TGTGCCTGGAGTTCTGGACAGGGTCTCACAGATACGCAGTATTTT
TRBJ1-6 - - TRBV6-6 CASSYRQVDNSPLHF TGTGCCAGCAGTTACCGACAGGTTGATAATTCACCCCTCCACTTT
TRBJ2-1 - - TRBV7-8 CASSSGRMIYNEQFF TGTGCCAGCAGCTCCGGGAGAATGATTTACAATGAGCAGTTCTTC
TRBJ1-4 - - TRBV5-1 CASSSAQGSKGEKLFF TGCGCCAGCAGCTCAGCGCAGGGATCTAAAGGTGAAAAACTGTTTTTT
TRBJ2-3 - TRBD1 TRBV19 CASNRGQDTQYF TGTGCCAGTAACAGGGGGCAAGATACGCAGTATTTT
TRBJ2-7 - - TRBV10-3 CAISEGQGNYEQYF TGTGCCATCAGTGAGGGTCAGGGGAACTACGAGCAGTACTTC
TRBJ1-2 - - TRBV2 CASNLNGGNGVYGYTF TGTGCCAGCAACCTGAACGGGGGGAATGGAGTGTATGGCTACACCTTC
TRBJ2-3 - TRBD2 TRBV5-4 CASSWSGGGDTQYF TGTGCCAGCAGCTGGAGCGGGGGAGGAGATACGCAGTATTTT
TRBJ2-5 - - TRBV9 CASGRGPEETQYF TGTGCCAGCGGGCGGGGCCCTGAAGAGACCCAGTACTTC
TRBJ2-2 - - TRBV27 CASSSEVDPDTGELFF TGTGCCAGCAGTTCCGAGGTTGATCCGGACACCGGGGAGCTGTTTTTT
TRBJ2-2 once - TRBV4-1 CASSQPLENTGELFF TGCGCCAGCAGCCAGCCCCTAGAGAACACCGGGGAGCTGTTTTTT
TRBJ2-3 - - TRBV19 CASSMSGDKITQYF TGTGCCAGTAGTATGTCTGGGGACAAGATAACGCAGTATTTT
TRBJ1-6 - TRBD1 TRBV6-5 CASSRQGGNSPLHF TGTGCCAGCAGTCGACAGGGTGGTAATTCACCCCTCCACTTT
TRBJ1-1 - TRBD1 TRBV19 CASTPQGVQARAFF TGTGCCAGTACTCCACAGGGGGTGCAGGCTCGGGCTTTCTTT
TRBJ2-7 - TRBD2 TRBV7-6 CASSLAGGDHEQYF TGTGCCAGCAGCTTAGCGGGGGGGGATCACGAGCAGTACTTC
TRBJ2-2 - TRBD2 TRBV9 CASSPGTSGGFTGELFF TGTGCCAGCAGCCCAGGGACTAGCGGGGGTTTCACCGGGGAGCTGTTTTTT
TRBJ1-4 - - TRBV5-1 CASSFLGAGDEKLFF TGCGCCAGCAGCTTCCTCGGGGCGGGAGACGAAAAACTGTTTTTT
TRBJ2-7 once - TRBV6-1 CASTTTGKTSYEQYF TGTGCCAGCACCACGACAGGAAAGACCTCCTACGAGCAGTACTTC
TRBJ2-5 - - TRBV7-9 CASRHRERETQYF TGTGCCAGCAGACACAGGGAGCGAGAGACCCAGTACTTC
TRBJ2-1 - TRBD2 TRBV9 CASSASGASYNEQFF TGTGCCAGCAGCGCTAGCGGAGCATCCTACAATGAGCAGTTCTTC
TRBJ2-5 - TRBD2 TRBV6-5 CASSPAGVETQYF TGTGCCAGCAGCCCAGCGGGAGTGGAGACCCAGTACTTC
TRBJ2-1 - TRBD2 TRBV7-3 CASSLGTSGSTEQFF TGTGCCAGCAGCTTAGGGACTAGCGGGAGTACTGAGCAGTTCTTC
TRBJ1-4 - - TRBV9 CASSVEVTGWPPTNEKLFF TGTGCCAGCAGCGTAGAAGTTACAGGGTGGCCACCAACTAATGAAAAACTGTTTTTT
TRBJ2-1 - TRBD1 TRBV2 CASRGDSHNEQFF TGTGCCAGCAGGGGGGACAGCCACAATGAGCAGTTCTTC
TRBJ1-1 - TRBD1 TRBV5-4 CASSTDRANTEAFF TGTGCCAGCAGCACGGACAGGGCGAACACTGAAGCTTTCTTT
TRBJ1-2 - - TRBV6-5 CATRPGGGLYGYTF TGTGCCACCCGTCCCGGGGGGGGGCTCTATGGCTACACCTTC
TRBJ1-6 few - TRBV27 CASSFPGLGSPLHF TGTGCCAGCAGTTTTCCAGGGCTAGGTTCACCCCTCCACTTT
TRBJ2-7 - TRBD1 TRBV12-5 CASGLAEAGTGSRNEQYF TGTGCTAGTGGTTTGGCAGAAGCCGGGACAGGGAGTCGGAACGAGCAGTACTTC
TRBJ1-1 - - TRBV10-3 CAISGAGQDNTEAFF TGTGCCATCAGTGGGGCCGGCCAGGATAACACTGAAGCTTTCTTT
TRBJ1-2 once TRBD1 TRBV5-6 CASSGQGYGGYTF TGTGCCAGCAGTGGACAGGGCTATGGAGGCTACACCTTC
TRBJ2-1 - - TRBV5-1 CASSLVAGRYNEQFF TGCGCCAGCAGCTTGGTCGCGGGGCGTTACAATGAGCAGTTCTTC
TRBJ2-5 - TRBD2 TRBV6-5 CASSWTSRGETQYF TGTGCCAGCAGTTGGACTAGCCGGGGGGAGACCCAGTACTTC
TRBJ1-4 - - TRBV4-2 CASSPQSGEGLEKLFF TGTGCCAGCAGCCCACAAAGTGGGGAGGGACTTGAAAAACTGTTTTTT
TRBJ2-3 once TRBD2 TRBV19 CASSIQAPSGGPQYF TGTGCCAGTAGTATCCAGGCCCCTAGCGGGGGGCCGCAGTATTTT
TRBJ2-1 - - TRBV7-9 CASSLAGSSYNEQFF TGTGCCAGCAGCTTAGCGGGGAGCTCCTACAATGAGCAGTTCTTC
TRBJ1-6 - TRBD1 TRBV7-3 CASSLGSGQGGPLHF TGTGCCAGCAGCTTAGGATCGGGACAGGGCGGTCCCCTCCACTTT
TRBJ2-7 - - TRBV19 CASMDPGTTTYEQYF TGTGCCAGTATGGACCCCGGGACAACTACCTACGAGCAGTACTTC
TRBJ2-7 - TRBD2 TRBV9 CASSLGTSGYEQYF TGTGCCAGCAGCCTCGGGACTAGCGGCTACGAGCAGTACTTC
TRBJ2-1 - TRBD2 TRBV27 CASSLFGGRVSYNEQFF TGTGCCAGCAGTTTGTTTGGCGGGAGGGTCTCCTACAATGAGCAGTTCTTC
TRBJ1-4 once - TRBV18 CASSPAGVGTNEKLFF TGTGCCAGCTCACCTGCAGGGGTTGGAACTAATGAAAAACTGTTTTTT